The TCR beta chain under discussion was sequenced for a study of brain T cells in children with intractable seizures. Notes on the study in general: Viral specificity was inferred only from CDR3 similarity; HCMV serostatus was unknown. Pre-surgery blood may have been undersampled, hiding some clones.

TCRdb's copy holds only in-frame clones and misses some; the assay was immunoSEQ multiplex PCR. The sample consists of around 340,000 clones, about 94% of them appearing once. The V and J ends lost 0 bases and 4 bases respectively, with 10 bases between them. CDR3 length: 15 amino acids. Looked up from germline, CDR1 is LGHDT and CDR2 is YNNKEL (reference sequence). Time point meaning: blood from clinic visit 5 months post-surgery; TSC patient then seizure free. Surgery cases with the highest brain T cell transcript signatures were chosen for sequencing. At least one anti-epileptic drug was given before surgery. The count of this clone is one. The antigen is undetermined.

The chain employs TRBV3-1 (or the pseudogene TRBV3-2) and TRBJ2-1, with a tentative D call TRBD2 (5 bases). The TCR comes from a boy in the first two years of life with tuberous sclerosis and intractable seizures. Sequenced here: peripheral blood, sampled roughly 5 months after surgery. DNA of the CDR3: TGTGCCAGCAGCCAAGATCACGAGCGGTACAATGAGCAGTTCTTC. Amino acid sequence: CASSQDHERYNEQFF.